The present T cell receptor (beta chain) was sequenced within a study of T cell repertoires in cytomegalovirus infection. For the study at large: Shared public TCR beta signatures pointed to both CMV infection and a matching HLA type.

About this clonotype itself: Its target is unknown.

The V and J ends lost 5 bases and 7 bases, in that order; junction bases with no gene match: 16. The CDR3 loop spans 16 amino acids. The germline CDR1 and CDR2 sequences are MNHEY and SVGAGI. TCRdb used MiXCR to reprocess the reads, holding one entry per CDR3 protein. The sample records about 60,000 distinct CDR3 sequences, 20% to 25% being singletons. The specimen comprised CD8+ T cells from cultured PBMCs, sampled from culture after CMV antigen stimulation. The genes are TRBV6-5 and TRBJ2-7; 8 bases match TRBD1. The sequence was collected from a human donor in good health (CMV status not recorded). Some clones in this sample may be carry-over from other donors' samples. CDR3 protein: CASSPLLGQGYLEQYF. CDR3 bases: TGTGCCAGCAGTCCCCTCCTTGGACAGGGCTATCTGGAGCAGTACTTC.